A selection of T cell receptor beta chains follows, all from one sample in a study of blood T cell repertoires in COVID-19. Sequenced by immunoSEQ multiplex PCR; TCRdb stores in-frame clones only, minus some. This sample carries approximately 330,000 clones, about 90% of them seen once, and the ten largest clones take roughly 10%. The sample was PBMCs or T cells enriched from blood (not recorded which). These receptors came from a woman in her thirties who had recovered from COVID-19. CDR3s include the opening cysteine and the closing phenylalanine or tryptophan. Fields, in order: D gene, J gene, clone size, V gene, CDR3 DNA, CDR3 protein. A D gene is named only where the DNA matches it firmly. Expanded clones are given a class, and other clones once, few, many or no size at all.

D: TRBD2
J: TRBJ2-3
size: .
V: TRBV9
DNA: TGTGCCAGCAGCCCCCAGGAGCGGGAGACAGATACGCAGTATTTT
CDR3: CASSPQERETDTQYF

D: .
J: TRBJ2-1
size: .
V: TRBV27
DNA: TGTGCCAGCAGTTTATCGAGGGGGAATGAGCAGTTCTTC
CDR3: CASSLSRGNEQFF

D: .
J: TRBJ1-2
size: .
V: TRBV7-2
DNA: TGTGCCAGCAGCTTCCAATCCGGGGGGGGCTATGGCTACACCTTC
CDR3: CASSFQSGGGYGYTF

D: .
J: TRBJ1-2
size: .
V: TRBV11-2
DNA: TGTGCCAGCAGCTTGGGGCCCCCCACCTTC
CDR3: CASSLGPPTF

D: .
J: TRBJ1-5
size: .
V: TRBV3-1/TRBV3-2
DNA: TGTGCCAGCAGCCAAGATTTTTTACAGCCCCAGCATTTT
CDR3: CASSQDFLQPQHF

D: TRBD2
J: TRBJ2-7
size: few
V: TRBV25-1
DNA: TGTGCCAGCAGTGGGACTAGTCAAAGCTTC
CDR3: CASSGTSQSF

D: TRBD2
J: TRBJ2-4
size: .
V: TRBV6-5
DNA: TGTGCCAGCAGTTACCGGGCGGGAGGGCCGCGCATTCAGTACTTC
CDR3: CASSYRAGGPRIQYF

D: .
J: TRBJ2-2
size: .
V: TRBV6-5
DNA: TGTGCCAGCAGTTACTCCCTGGGGCGGCTGTTTTTT
CDR3: CASSYSLGRLFF

D: .
J: TRBJ1-1
size: .
V: TRBV25-1
DNA: TGTGCCAGCAGTGAACAGGGTAACCCCGATGGGAAAGCTTTCTTT
CDR3: CASSEQGNPDGKAFF

D: .
J: TRBJ2-5
size: .
V: TRBV5-1
DNA: TGCGCCAGCAGCCTAACCTCAAGACCAGGCCAAGAGACCCAGTACTTC
CDR3: CASSLTSRPGQETQYF

D: .
J: TRBJ2-2
size: .
V: TRBV28
DNA: TGTGCCAGCAGCCAACTACCGGCAGATCCCTTTCCGAACACCGGGGAGCTGTTTTTT
CDR3: CASSQLPADPFPNTGELFF

D: TRBD1
J: TRBJ2-4
size: .
V: TRBV7-8
DNA: TGTGCCAGCAGACCTACAGGGGTGGACATTCAGTACTTC
CDR3: CASRPTGVDIQYF

D: TRBD1
J: TRBJ2-1
size: .
V: TRBV27
DNA: TGTGCCAGCAGTGGGCCCGGGACAGGGTTAGGCAATGAGCAGTTCTTC
CDR3: CASSGPGTGLGNEQFF

D: TRBD1
J: TRBJ1-1
size: few
V: TRBV2
DNA: TGTGCCAGCAGTGACGTAGGGCAGGGGGATATGCGGTCTGAAGCTTTCTTT
CDR3: CASSDVGQGDMRSEAFF

D: TRBD2
J: TRBJ2-4
size: .
V: TRBV5-1
DNA: TGCGCCAGCGCTCAAACGCCTGGGCATGGGACTACAAACATTCAGTACTTC
CDR3: CASAQTPGHGTTNIQYF

D: .
J: TRBJ1-2
size: .
V: TRBV29-1
DNA: TGCAGCGTTGATCGAGGTAGCGCCGGGCTGAATGGCTACACCTTC
CDR3: CSVDRGSAGLNGYTF

D: TRBD2
J: TRBJ2-7
size: .
V: TRBV4-1
DNA: TGCGCCAGCAGCCAAGAAGTGTCAGTAGCGGGAGCCTACGAGCAGTACTTC
CDR3: CASSQEVSVAGAYEQYF

D: .
J: TRBJ1-1
size: .
V: TRBV6-5
DNA: TGTGCCAGCAGACTCAGGGTCCCGGCCACTGAAGCTTTCTTT
CDR3: CASRLRVPATEAFF

D: .
J: TRBJ2-1
size: .
V: TRBV6-5
DNA: TGTGCCAGCAGTACCGGGCAGGGGTCTAATGAGCAGTTCTTC
CDR3: CASSTGQGSNEQFF

D: .
J: TRBJ2-2
size: .
V: TRBV15
DNA: TGTGCCACCAGCAGAGACTCTGTTGTGACAGGAAACACCGGGGAGCTGTTTTTT
CDR3: CATSRDSVVTGNTGELFF

D: .
J: TRBJ1-1
size: .
V: TRBV15
DNA: TGTGCCACCAGCAGAGATGCGCAGACTAAAGCTTTCTTT
CDR3: CATSRDAQTKAFF

D: TRBD1
J: TRBJ1-1
size: once
V: TRBV5-1
DNA: TGCGCCAGCAGCTTGTTCGGGACAGGGGACACTGAAGCTTTCTTT
CDR3: CASSLFGTGDTEAFF

D: TRBD2
J: TRBJ2-7
size: .
V: TRBV4-1
DNA: TGCGCCAGCAGCCGAACACAGACTAGCGGGACCGTTGGCGAGCAGTACTTC
CDR3: CASSRTQTSGTVGEQYF